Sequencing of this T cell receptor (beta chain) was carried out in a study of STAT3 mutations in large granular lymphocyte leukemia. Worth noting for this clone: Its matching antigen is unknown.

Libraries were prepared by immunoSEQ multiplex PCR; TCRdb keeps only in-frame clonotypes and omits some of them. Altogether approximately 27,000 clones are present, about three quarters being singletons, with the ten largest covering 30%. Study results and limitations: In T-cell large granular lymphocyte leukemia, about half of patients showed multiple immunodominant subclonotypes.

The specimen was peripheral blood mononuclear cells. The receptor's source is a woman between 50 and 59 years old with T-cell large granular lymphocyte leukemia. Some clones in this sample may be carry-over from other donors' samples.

CDR3 in amino acids: CASSEGNVEQYF. CDR3 in DNA: TGTGCCAGCAGTGAAGGCAACGTCGAGCAGTACTTC. The rearrangement joins TRBV2 to TRBJ2-7; D is ambiguous. Deletions cut 1 base from V and 6 bases from J, with 7 bases between. The germline V gene encodes CDR1 SNHLY and CDR2 FYNNEI. The CDR3 is made up of 12 amino acids.